At least ten counts were recorded for the clone carrying this T cell receptor beta chain. The antigen remains unidentified. These data are taken from a study of blood T cells in healthy people across ages. Between the trimmed V and J ends, which lost 1 base and 0 bases, there was a span of 6 bases. From germline, CDR1 is SGHTA and CDR2 FQGNSA. This CDR3 comprises 14 residues. Alongside a J-beta primer mix, a sample-barcoded 5' primer served in a second PCR lasting about 7 to 11 cycles. One entry per CDR3 protein, called by TCRdb with MiXCR from the 5' RACE reads. The sample has hundreds of thousands of distinct CDR3 sequences, 25% to 30% seen once; the top ten hold 15% to 20%. Findings of the study overall: Higher diversity and more naive CD4+ cells were features of long-lived donors, compared to aged donors. The unknown donor CMV status may have confounded expanded clonotype changes.

The chain has TRBV7-2 and TRBJ1-2; D call uncertain. The sequence derives from an elderly woman in good health. Sequences were obtained from blood. The CDR3 coding sequence is TGTGCCAGCAGCTTAGATCTGGCTAACTATGGCTACACCTTC. Translation gives CASSLDLANYGYTF.